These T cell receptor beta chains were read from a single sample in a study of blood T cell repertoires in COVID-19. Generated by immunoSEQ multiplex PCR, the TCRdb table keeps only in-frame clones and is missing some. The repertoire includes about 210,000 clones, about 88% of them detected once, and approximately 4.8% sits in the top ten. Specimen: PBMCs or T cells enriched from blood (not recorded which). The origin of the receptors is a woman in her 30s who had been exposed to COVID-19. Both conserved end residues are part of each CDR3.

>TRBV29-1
CSVEEAYGYTF
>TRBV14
CASSQRTSSYEQYF
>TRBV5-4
CASSSGQGPSGNTIYF
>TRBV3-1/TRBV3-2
CASSQLDRGHGYTF
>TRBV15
CATSLHGTSAEQYF
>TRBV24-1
CATSDWTGNTEAFF
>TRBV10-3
CAISEPDSSGNTIYF
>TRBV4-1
CASSQDFTSGGPDPYEQYF
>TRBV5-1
CASSYGTTYRDHEQFF
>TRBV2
CAKSGTYSTDTQYF
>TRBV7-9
CASSFTGSLFDYGYTF
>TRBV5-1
CASSLVGSGTDTQYF
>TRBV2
CAARGMNTEAFF
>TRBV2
CASSEQGASYNSPLHF
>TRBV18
CASSPLPGVEAFF
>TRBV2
CASSLLGGDSNQPQHF
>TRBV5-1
CASSSVAATNEKLFF
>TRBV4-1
CASSQDPAEGYGYTF
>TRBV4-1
CASSQERTGSGSYEQYF
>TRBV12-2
CASRLVLDGERSNQPQHF
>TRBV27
CASSFHGGAEAFF
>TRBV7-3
CASSLLGQGADGYTF